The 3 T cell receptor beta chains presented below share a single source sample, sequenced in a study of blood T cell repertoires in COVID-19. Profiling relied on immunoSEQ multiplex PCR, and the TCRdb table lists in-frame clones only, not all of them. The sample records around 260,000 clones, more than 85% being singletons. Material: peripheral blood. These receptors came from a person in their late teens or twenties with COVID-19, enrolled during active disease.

CDR3 sequence reads: CASSLETGSSTSEQYF. The CDR3 nucleotides are TGTGCCAGCAGCTTAGAGACAGGGTCCTCGACAAGTGAGCAGTACTTC. The V gene is TRBV11-3, the J gene TRBJ2-7; 7 nucleotides agree with TRBD1. CDR3 length: 16 amino acids. V was pared by 0 bases and J by 7 bases, with 12 bases of the junction left unmatched. Per the germline V gene, CDR1 is SGHNT and CDR2 is YENEEA.

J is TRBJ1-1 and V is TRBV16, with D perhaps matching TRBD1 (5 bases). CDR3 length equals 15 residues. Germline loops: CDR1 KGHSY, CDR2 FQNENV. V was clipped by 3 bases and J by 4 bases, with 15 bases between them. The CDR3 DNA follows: TGTGCCAGCAGCCAGCCCCTGCAGGGTGCCACTGAAGCTTTCTTT. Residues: CASSQPLQGATEAFF.

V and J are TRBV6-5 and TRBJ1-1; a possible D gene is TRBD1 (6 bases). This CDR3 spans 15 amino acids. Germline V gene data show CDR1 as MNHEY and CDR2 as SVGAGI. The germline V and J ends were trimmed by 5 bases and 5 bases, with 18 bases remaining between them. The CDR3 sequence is CASSPGAGVGTEAFF. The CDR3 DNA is TGTGCCAGCAGTCCCGGGGCAGGGGTGGGGACTGAAGCTTTCTTT.